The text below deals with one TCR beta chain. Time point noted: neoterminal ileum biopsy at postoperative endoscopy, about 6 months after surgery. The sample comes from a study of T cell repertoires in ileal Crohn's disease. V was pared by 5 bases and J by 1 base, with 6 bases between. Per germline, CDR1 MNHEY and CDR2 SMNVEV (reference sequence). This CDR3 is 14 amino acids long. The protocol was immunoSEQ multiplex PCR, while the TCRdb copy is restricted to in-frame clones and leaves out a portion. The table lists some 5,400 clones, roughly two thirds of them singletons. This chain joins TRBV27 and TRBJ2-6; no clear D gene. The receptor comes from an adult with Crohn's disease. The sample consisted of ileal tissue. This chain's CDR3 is CASSPLSGANVLTF. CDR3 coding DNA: TGTGCCAGCAGTCCCCTGTCTGGGGCCAACGTCCTGACTTTC.